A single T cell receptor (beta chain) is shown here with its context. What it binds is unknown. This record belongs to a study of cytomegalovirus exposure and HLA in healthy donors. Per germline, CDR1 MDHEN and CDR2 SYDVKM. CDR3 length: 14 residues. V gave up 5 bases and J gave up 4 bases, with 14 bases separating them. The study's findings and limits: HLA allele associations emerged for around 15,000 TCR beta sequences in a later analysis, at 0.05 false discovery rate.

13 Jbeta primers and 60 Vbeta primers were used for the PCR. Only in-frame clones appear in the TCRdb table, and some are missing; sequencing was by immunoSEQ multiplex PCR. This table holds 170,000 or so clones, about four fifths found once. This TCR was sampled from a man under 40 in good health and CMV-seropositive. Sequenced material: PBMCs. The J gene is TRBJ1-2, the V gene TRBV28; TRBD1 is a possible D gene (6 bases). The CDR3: CASSPDRARYGYTF. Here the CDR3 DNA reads TGTGCCAGCAGTCCGGACAGAGCCCGCTATGGCTACACCTTC.